Detailed here is one T cell receptor beta chain. This clone was recorded once. The antigen this receptor binds is unknown. Base quality data are lacking; no much larger clone is found one base away. The source of the sample is a study of blood T cell repertoires in COVID-19 (TCRdb year 2020). Regarding the study in general: The collaborator samples originated in the United States, Italy and Spain and spanned the acute and convalescent phases of COVID-19. The material from the prospective study consisted of cDNA or gDNA derived from T cells, B-cell-depleted T cells, or PBMCs. Deeply sampled blood TCRbeta repertoires from subjects exposed to, actively infected with, or recovered from COVID-19 were included in the dataset. A freely available public database, intended as a resource for researchers studying the immune response to SARS-CoV-2, is where the repertoires were released. Samples were obtained from the ongoing ImmuneRACE study (first 160 participants) and from approximately 1,200 subjects provided by 6 global collaborators. Sample metadata almost always included a de-identified subject ID, COVID-19 status, age in years and sex. Where HLA class I and class II types were available, the types were taken from metadata supplied by the sample provider, not from assay-based typing. Summary of the overall study and its limitations: How much clinical and demographic metadata was included differed by source and by participant, and the metadata was provided uncurated.

The collaborating institutions used their own protocols to collect whole blood in K2EDTA tubes. Collaborator samples were shipped for TCRbeta analysis as frozen whole blood, isolated PBMCs, or DNA extracted from either sample type. The immunoSEQ Assay, a bias-controlled multiplex PCR, was used to amplify TCRbeta CDR3 regions from genomic DNA. The original methods were these. Within the assay, amplification of reference gene primers was used to estimate how many nucleated cells each sample contained. To quantify the absolute abundance of each unique TCRbeta CDR3 rearrangement, sequence reads were collapsed and filtered. For each sample, productive Simpson clonality was calculated by taking the square root of Simpson's diversity index across productive rearrangements. TCRdb provides this immuneACCESS table in a form limited to in-frame rearrangements. Some clones are lacking; in checked studies, under half of them reflect an unresolved V gene, and why the rest are absent is not known. The V and J calls and clone size come from that table; D and trimming were worked out from the DNA. The sample table lists under 150,000 clones, around nine tenths of them with a count of one. Jointly, the top ten make up roughly 4.3% of the sample.

V is clipped by 3 bases and J by 2 bases, and the sequence between their germline boundaries is 9 bases long. Via the germline V gene, CDR1 is SGHTA and CDR2 FQGNSA. The cysteine opens and the phenylalanine closes a CDR3 of 14 amino acids. The sequence is cut down to CDR3 DNA, 42 bases in frame from base 1. This clonotype was sampled from a woman between 35 and 50 years old with acute or convalescent COVID-19. Sequencing was performed on peripheral blood. The sequence joins TRBV7-2 to TRBJ2-3; TRBD1 is a weak D gene call, 5 bases matching. CDR3 sequence: CASSFDSSTDTQYF. The DNA sequence follows: TGTGCCAGCAGCTTTGACAGCTCCACAGATACGCAGTATTTT.